The TCR beta chain described here comes from a study of blood T cell repertoires in COVID-19. On the study more broadly: The origin of the acute and convalescent COVID-19 samples was the United States, Italy and Spain. PBMCs, B-cell-depleted T cells, or T cells were the source of the cDNA or gDNA that made up the material.

Per the original methods: Reference gene primer amplification in the assay estimated nucleated cell counts. Clones were sequenced by immunoSEQ multiplex PCR, and TCRdb holds only the in-frame ones, with some missing. V and J calls and clone size are given by that table; D and trimming were obtained from the DNA. The repertoire has roughly 73,000 clones, around 75% of them found once; the top ten carry roughly 21%. Germline assignment: CDR1 SGHRS and CDR2 YFSETQ. The CDR3 loop spans 16 amino acids. V lost 4 bases to trimming and J lost 0 bases, with 16 bases between them. This chain uses TRBV5-1 with TRBJ2-5; possibly TRBD1 for D (6 bases). The sequenced material came from peripheral blood. The clonotype was recovered from a man between 65 and 85 years old with acute or convalescent COVID-19. The chain's CDR3 is CASSTLGTLYQETQYF. CDR3 sequence (DNA): TGCGCCAGCAGCACGCTCGGGACACTTTACCAAGAGACCCAGTACTTC.